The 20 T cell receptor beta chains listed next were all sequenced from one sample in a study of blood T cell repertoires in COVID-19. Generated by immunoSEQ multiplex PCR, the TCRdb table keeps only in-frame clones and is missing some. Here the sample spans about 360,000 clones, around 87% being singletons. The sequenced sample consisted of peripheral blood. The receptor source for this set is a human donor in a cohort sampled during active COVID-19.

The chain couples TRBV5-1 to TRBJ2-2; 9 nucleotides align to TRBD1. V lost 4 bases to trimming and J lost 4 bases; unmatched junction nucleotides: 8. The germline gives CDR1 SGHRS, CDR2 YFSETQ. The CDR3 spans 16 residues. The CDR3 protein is CASSQQGARGTGELFF. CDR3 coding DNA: TGCGCCAGCAGCCAACAGGGGGCCCGTGGCACCGGGGAGCTGTTTTTT.

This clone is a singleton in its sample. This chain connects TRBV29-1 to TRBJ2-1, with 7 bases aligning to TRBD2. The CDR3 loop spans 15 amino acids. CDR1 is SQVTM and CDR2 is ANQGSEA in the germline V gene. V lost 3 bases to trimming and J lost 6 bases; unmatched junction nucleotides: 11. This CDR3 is CSVDRPVGGSNEQFF. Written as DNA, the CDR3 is TGCAGCGTTGATAGGCCGGTCGGCGGGAGCAATGAGCAGTTCTTC.

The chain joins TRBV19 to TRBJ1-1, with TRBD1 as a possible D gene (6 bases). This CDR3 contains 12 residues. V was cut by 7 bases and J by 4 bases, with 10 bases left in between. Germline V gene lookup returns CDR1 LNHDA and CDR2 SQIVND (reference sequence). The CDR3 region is CASKRGGTEAFF. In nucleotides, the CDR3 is TGTGCCAGTAAAAGGGGGGGCACTGAAGCTTTCTTT.

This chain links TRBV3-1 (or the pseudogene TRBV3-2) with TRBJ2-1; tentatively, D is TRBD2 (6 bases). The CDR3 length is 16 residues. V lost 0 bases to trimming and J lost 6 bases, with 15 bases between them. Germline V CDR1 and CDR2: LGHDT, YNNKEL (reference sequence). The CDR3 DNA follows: TGTGCCAGCAGCCAAGAGGGGGGTTGGTTTGTCAATGAGCAGTTCTTC. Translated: CASSQEGGWFVNEQFF.

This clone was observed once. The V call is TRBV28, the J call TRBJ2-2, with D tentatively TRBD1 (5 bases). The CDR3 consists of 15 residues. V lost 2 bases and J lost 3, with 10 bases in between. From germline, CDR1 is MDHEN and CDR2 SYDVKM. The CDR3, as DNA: TGTGCCAGCAGTTTACAGACAGAACACACCGGGGAGCTGTTTTTT. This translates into CASSLQTEHTGELFF.

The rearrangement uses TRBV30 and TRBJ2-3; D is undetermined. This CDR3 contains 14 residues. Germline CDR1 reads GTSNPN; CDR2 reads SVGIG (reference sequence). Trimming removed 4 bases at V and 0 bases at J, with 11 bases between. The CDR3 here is CAWKAPRSTDTQYF. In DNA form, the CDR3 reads TGTGCCTGGAAAGCCCCTCGAAGCACAGATACGCAGTATTTT.

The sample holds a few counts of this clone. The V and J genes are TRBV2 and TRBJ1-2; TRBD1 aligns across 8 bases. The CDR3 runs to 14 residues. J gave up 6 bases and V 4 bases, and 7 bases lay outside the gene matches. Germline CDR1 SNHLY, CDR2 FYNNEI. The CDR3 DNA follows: TGTGCCAGCAGTGGACAGACAGGGGCGCATGGCTACACCTTC. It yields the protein CASSGQTGAHGYTF.

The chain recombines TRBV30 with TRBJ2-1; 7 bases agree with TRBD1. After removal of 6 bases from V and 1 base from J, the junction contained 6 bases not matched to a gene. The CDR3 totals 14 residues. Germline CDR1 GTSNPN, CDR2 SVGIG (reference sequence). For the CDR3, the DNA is TGTGCCTGTGGGACAGACCTTTCCTACAATGAGCAGTTCTTC. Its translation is CACGTDLSYNEQFF.

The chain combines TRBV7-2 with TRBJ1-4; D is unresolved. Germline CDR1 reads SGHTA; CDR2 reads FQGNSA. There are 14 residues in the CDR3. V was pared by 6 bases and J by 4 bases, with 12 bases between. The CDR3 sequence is CASRASGNNEKLFF. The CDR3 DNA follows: TGTGCCAGCAGGGCCTCGGGTAATAATGAAAAACTGTTTTTT.

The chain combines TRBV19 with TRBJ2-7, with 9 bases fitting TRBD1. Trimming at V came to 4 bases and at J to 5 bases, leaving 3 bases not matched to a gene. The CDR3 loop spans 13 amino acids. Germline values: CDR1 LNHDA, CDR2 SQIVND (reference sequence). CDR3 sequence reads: CASSRDRGNEQYF. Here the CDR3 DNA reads TGTGCCAGTAGTAGAGACAGGGGGAACGAGCAGTACTTC.

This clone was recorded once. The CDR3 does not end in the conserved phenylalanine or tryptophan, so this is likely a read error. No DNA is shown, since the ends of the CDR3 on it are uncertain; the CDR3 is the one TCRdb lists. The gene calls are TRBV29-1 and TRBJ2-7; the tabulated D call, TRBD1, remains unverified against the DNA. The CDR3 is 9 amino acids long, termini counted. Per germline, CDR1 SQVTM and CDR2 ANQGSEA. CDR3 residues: CSVEESQAP.

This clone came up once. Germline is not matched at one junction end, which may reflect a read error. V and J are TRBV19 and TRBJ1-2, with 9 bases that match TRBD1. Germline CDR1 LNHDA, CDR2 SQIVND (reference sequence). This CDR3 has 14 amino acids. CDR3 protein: CASSRTGAVYGYTF. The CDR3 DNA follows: TGTGCCAGCAGTAGGACAGGGGCGGTCTATGGCTACACCTTC.

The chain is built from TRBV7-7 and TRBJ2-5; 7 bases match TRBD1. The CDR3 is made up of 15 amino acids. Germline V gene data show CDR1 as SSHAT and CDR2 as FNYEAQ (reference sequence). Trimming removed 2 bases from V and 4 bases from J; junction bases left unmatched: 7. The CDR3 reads CASSLMRGQTETQYF. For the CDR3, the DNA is TGTGCCAGCAGCTTAATGAGGGGGCAAACAGAGACCCAGTACTTC.

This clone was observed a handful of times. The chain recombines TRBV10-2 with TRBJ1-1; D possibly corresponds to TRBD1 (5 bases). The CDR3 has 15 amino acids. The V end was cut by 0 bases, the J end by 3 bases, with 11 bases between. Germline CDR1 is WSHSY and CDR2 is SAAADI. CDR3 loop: CASSESGGDHTEAFF. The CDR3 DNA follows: TGCGCCAGCAGTGAGTCGGGGGGGGACCACACTGAAGCTTTCTTT.

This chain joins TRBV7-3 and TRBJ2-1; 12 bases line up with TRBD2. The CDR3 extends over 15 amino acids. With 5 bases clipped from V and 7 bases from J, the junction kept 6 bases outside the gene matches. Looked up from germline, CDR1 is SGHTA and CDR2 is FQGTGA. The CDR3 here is CASSLAGGHWNEQFF. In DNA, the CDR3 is TGTGCCAGCAGCCTAGCGGGAGGGCATTGGAATGAGCAGTTCTTC.

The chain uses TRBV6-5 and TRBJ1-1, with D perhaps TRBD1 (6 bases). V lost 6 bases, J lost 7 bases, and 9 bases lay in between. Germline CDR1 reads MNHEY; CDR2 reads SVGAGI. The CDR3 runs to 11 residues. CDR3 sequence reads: CASRGTREAFF. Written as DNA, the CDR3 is TGTGCCAGCAGGGGGACACGTGAAGCTTTCTTT.

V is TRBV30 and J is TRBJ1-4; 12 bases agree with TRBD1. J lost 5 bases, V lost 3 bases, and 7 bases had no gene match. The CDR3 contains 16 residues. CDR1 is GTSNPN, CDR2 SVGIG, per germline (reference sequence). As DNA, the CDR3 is TGTGCCTGGAGAACCGGGACAGGGGGCTCCAATGAAAAACTGTTTTTT. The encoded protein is CAWRTGTGGSNEKLFF.

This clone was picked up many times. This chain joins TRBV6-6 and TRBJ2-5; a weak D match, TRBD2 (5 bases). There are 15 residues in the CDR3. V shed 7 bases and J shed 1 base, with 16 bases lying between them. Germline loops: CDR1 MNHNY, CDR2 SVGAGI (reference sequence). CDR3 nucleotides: TGTGCCAGCAAGAAAGTAGCGAGCTCCCAAGAGACCCAGTACTTC. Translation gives CASKKVASSQETQYF.

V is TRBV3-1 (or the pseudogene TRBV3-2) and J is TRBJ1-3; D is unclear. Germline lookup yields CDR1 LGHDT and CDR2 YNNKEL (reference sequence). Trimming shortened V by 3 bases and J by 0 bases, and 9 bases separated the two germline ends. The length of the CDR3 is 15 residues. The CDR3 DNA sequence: TGTGCCAGCAGCCAGGTCTATAGCTCTGGAAACACCATATATTTT. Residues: CASSQVYSSGNTIYF.

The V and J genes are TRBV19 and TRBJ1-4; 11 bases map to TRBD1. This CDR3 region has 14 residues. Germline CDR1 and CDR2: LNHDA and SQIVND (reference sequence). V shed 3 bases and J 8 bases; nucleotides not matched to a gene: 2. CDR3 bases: TGTGCCAGTAGTATGGGACAGGGGGAGGAAAAACTGTTTTTT. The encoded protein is CASSMGQGEEKLFF.